Only a few counts were recorded for the clone carrying this T cell receptor (beta chain). The antigen remains unidentified. The data derive from a study of cytomegalovirus exposure and HLA in healthy donors. Notes on the study in general: With high specificity and sensitivity, the classifier reportedly diagnosed cytomegalovirus status. An analysis was carried out later, and it reportedly showed fewer N-insertions in an Asian-associated ancestry cluster than the roughly 670-donor mean.

Amplification used 60 Vbeta primers and 13 Jbeta primers. Data came from immunoSEQ multiplex PCR; TCRdb stores just in-frame clones and leaves some out. Of 150,000 to 180,000 clones in the sample, roughly 77% were seen once. The clonotype originates from a man aged 25 to 40 in good health and CMV-seropositive. The source material was PBMCs.

CDR3 residues: CASSGRSSYEQYF. The DNA for the CDR3 is TGTGCCAGCAGTGGGCGTAGTTCCTACGAGCAGTACTTC. V and J are TRBV27 and TRBJ2-7; no definite D call. This CDR3 is built from 13 residues. Trimming removed 5 bases at V and 1 base at J, with 9 bases between. Germline V CDR1 and CDR2: MNHEY, SMNVEV (reference sequence).